One and the same sample provided the 18 T cell receptor beta chains below, sequenced in a study of CD8+CD57+ T cells in acquired aplastic anemia. All sequencing subjects had displayed CD8+CD57+ cell expansion on flow cytometry. Investigators profiled TCR beta VDJ and CDR3 from genomic DNA template. TCRdb recomputed calls from the reads with MiXCR, one row per CDR3 protein. This sample has 110,000 or so distinct CDR3 sequences; 45% to 60% occur once, and the top ten carry roughly 32%. Sequenced material: sorted CD4+, CD8+, or CD8+CD57+ T cells (not recorded which) from PBMCs. All receptors come from a human donor with aplastic anemia.

The rearrangement joins TRBV2 to TRBJ2-7; D is ambiguous. Germline assignment: CDR1 SNHLY and CDR2 FYNNEI. V gave up 8 bases and J gave up 0 bases, with 8 bases separating them. This CDR3 has 12 amino acids. CDR3 sequence (DNA): TGTGCCAGCCTCAGTGGCTCCTACGAGCAGTACTTC. Residues: CASLSGSYEQYF.

The chain uses TRBV19 and TRBJ2-7; TRBD2 is a possible D gene (6 bases). The CDR3 runs 13 residues. Between the trimmed V and J ends, which lost 3 bases and 4 bases, there was a span of 10 bases. Germline V gene lookup returns CDR1 LNHDA and CDR2 SQIVND (reference sequence). CDR3 nucleotides: TGTGCCAGTAGTATGGATGCGGGGTACGAGCAGTACTTC. Translation: CASSMDAGYEQYF.

This chain joins TRBV20-1 and TRBJ2-1; 10 bases line up with TRBD1. This CDR3 is 15 amino acids long. Germline V gene data show CDR1 as DFQATT and CDR2 as SNEGSKA (reference sequence). V shed 1 base, J shed 10 bases, and the junction held 10 bases outside the gene matches. CDR3 in amino acids: CSARGPGQGTQEQFF. The CDR3 DNA is TGCAGTGCTAGAGGACCGGGACAGGGGACCCAGGAGCAGTTCTTC.

The chain joins TRBV24-1 to TRBJ2-2; no reliable D call. The length of the CDR3 is 14 residues. V was clipped by 6 bases and J by 4 bases, with 11 bases between them. The V gene's germline CDR1 is KGHDR and CDR2 SFDVKD. Here the CDR3 DNA reads TGTGCCACCAGTTTATGGCAGTCCACCGGGGAGCTGTTTTTT. Translating it yields CATSLWQSTGELFF.

This sequence joins TRBV10-3 and TRBJ1-6; a possible D gene is TRBD1 (5 bases). V was clipped by 2 bases and J by 4 bases, with 12 bases between them. This CDR3 comprises 16 residues. CDR1 ENHRY and CDR2 SYGVKD come from the germline V gene. DNA of the CDR3: TGTGCCATCAGTGAGCACCGGGACGGTTATAATTCACCCCTCCACTTT. This gives the protein CAISEHRDGYNSPLHF.

This clonotype was recorded many times. The chain joins TRBV6-5 to TRBJ2-1, with 7 nucleotides matching TRBD2. Germline assignment: CDR1 MNHEY and CDR2 SVGAGI. The CDR3 contains 16 residues. Germline trimming cut 4 bases from V and 8 bases from J; bases unmatched to any gene: 14. CDR3 sequence: CASSSSPGGGRDEQFF. The CDR3 coding sequence is TGTGCCAGCAGTTCCTCCCCGGGCGGGGGTCGGGATGAGCAGTTCTTC.

The V and J genes are TRBV2 and TRBJ2-2, with unresolved D. This CDR3 region has 13 residues. Germline-derived CDR1 and CDR2 are SNHLY and FYNNEI. Trimming removed 4 bases at V and 10 bases at J, with 13 bases between. CDR3 coding DNA: TGTGCCAGCAGTGTTAACAGTCGGCAGGAGCTGTTTTTT. This codes for CASSVNSRQELFF.

The CDR3 region is CASSPGQGSEAFF. CDR3 DNA sequence: TGTGCCAGCAGCCCCGGACAGGGCTCTGAAGCTTTCTTT. The genes are TRBV2 and TRBJ1-1; 8 bases line up with TRBD1. The CDR3 has 13 amino acids. V dropped 6 bases and J dropped 6; count of bases not matched to a gene: 6. Germline V gives CDR1 SNHLY, CDR2 FYNNEI.

This clonotype was observed at least ten times. The chain couples TRBV7-9 to TRBJ2-3; 7 bases fit TRBD1. This CDR3 comprises 16 residues. The germline V gene has CDR1 SEHNR and CDR2 FQNEAQ (reference sequence). V shed 0 bases and J 9 bases; nucleotides not matched to a gene: 12. The CDR3 sequence: CASSLATGALAGTQYF. The CDR3 DNA reads TGTGCCAGCAGCTTAGCCACAGGGGCCCTAGCAGGGACGCAGTATTTT.

This clonotype was detected a few times. CDR3 sequence reads: CASSPSTGSYEQYF. In nucleotides, the CDR3 is TGTGCCAGCAGCCCCTCTACAGGGTCCTACGAGCAGTACTTC. The rearrangement uses TRBV7-6 and TRBJ2-7; possible D gene TRBD1, 6 bases. Trimming removed 5 bases at V and 1 base at J, with 12 bases between. The germline V gene encodes CDR1 SGHVS and CDR2 FNYEAQ. The CDR3 contains 14 residues.

This chain links TRBV5-1 with TRBJ1-4; D unclear. The germline CDR1 and CDR2 sequences are SGHRS and YFSETQ. There are 15 residues in the CDR3. V shed 2 bases and J shed 5 bases, with 13 bases lying between them. The CDR3 nucleotides read TGCGCCAGCAGCTTCCAGGACGGACGAAATGAAAAACTGTTTTTT. Translating it yields CASSFQDGRNEKLFF.

The CDR3 DNA reads as TGTGCCAGCAGCTTACGGCAGGGCACAGATACGCAGTATTTT. As protein: CASSLRQGTDTQYF. The chain employs TRBV7-9 and TRBJ2-3; D is unclear. Between the trimmed V and J ends, which lost 2 bases and 1 base, there was a span of 7 bases. The germline V gene has CDR1 SEHNR and CDR2 FQNEAQ (reference sequence). This CDR3 contains 14 residues.

This sequence joins TRBV19 and TRBJ1-1; D unresolved. CDR3 length: 13 amino acids. Germline lookup yields CDR1 LNHDA and CDR2 SQIVND (reference sequence). V was clipped by 3 bases and J by 6 bases, with 11 bases between them. CDR3 nucleotide sequence: TGTGCCAGTAGTATCGGAAGGGTGTCTGAAGCTTTCTTT. This encodes CASSIGRVSEAFF.

The chain carries TRBV19 and TRBJ2-7; TRBD1 matches at 7 bases. The CDR3 runs to 14 residues. V lost 4 bases and J lost 2; bases outside the gene matches: 5. Per the germline V gene, CDR1 is LNHDA and CDR2 is SQIVND (reference sequence). The CDR3, as DNA: TGTGCCAGTAGTACTGACAGGGTTGCCTACGAGCAGTACTTC. Residues: CASSTDRVAYEQYF.

V is TRBV20-1 and J is TRBJ2-5; TRBD1 matches 7 bases. The V gene's germline CDR1 is DFQATT and CDR2 SNEGSKA (reference sequence). The V and J ends lost 4 bases and 4 bases, in that order; junction bases with no gene match: 12. The CDR3 length is 15 residues. The CDR3: CSAILLTGMGETQYF. The CDR3 DNA reads as TGCAGTGCTATCCTCCTGACAGGGATGGGAGAGACCCAGTACTTC.

The rearrangement uses TRBV7-9 and TRBJ2-7; no firm D call. Germline CDR1 is SEHNR and CDR2 is FQNEAQ (reference sequence). The length of the CDR3 is 13 residues. V lost 1 base to trimming and J lost 7 bases, with 11 bases between them. In DNA form, the CDR3 reads TGTGCCAGCAGCTTAGTTAGGGCCGCAGAGCAGTACTTC. Amino acids: CASSLVRAAEQYF.

The chain combines TRBV19 with TRBJ2-1, with TRBD1 identical over 8 bases. Per germline, CDR1 LNHDA and CDR2 SQIVND (reference sequence). V gave up 4 bases and J gave up 5 bases; unmatched junction bases: 1. CDR3 length: 13 amino acids. Here the CDR3 reads CASSRQGNNEQFF. In DNA form, the CDR3 reads TGTGCCAGTAGTAGACAGGGGAACAATGAGCAGTTCTTC.

The table lists this clonotype with many counts. J is TRBJ1-2 and V is TRBV6-5; possibly TRBD1 for D (5 bases). The CDR3 sequence is 13 residues long. V was pared by 5 bases and J by 3 bases, with 10 bases between. Germline CDR1 and CDR2: MNHEY and SVGAGI. CDR3 loop: CASSRQGHYGYTF. As DNA, the CDR3 is TGTGCCAGCAGTCGCCAGGGTCACTATGGCTACACCTTC.